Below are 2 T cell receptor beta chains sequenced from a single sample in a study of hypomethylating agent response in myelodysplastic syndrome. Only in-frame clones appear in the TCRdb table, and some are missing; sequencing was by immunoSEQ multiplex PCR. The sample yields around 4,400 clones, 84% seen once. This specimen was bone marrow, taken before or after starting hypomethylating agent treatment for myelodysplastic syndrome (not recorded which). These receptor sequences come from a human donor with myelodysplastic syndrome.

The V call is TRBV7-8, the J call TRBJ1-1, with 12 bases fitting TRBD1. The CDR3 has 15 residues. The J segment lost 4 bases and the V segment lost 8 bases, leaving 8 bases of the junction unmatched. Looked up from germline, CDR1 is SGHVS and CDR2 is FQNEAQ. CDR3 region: CASGTGGRRSTEAFF. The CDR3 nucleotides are TGTGCCAGCGGGACAGGGGGCAGGAGGAGCACTGAAGCTTTCTTT.

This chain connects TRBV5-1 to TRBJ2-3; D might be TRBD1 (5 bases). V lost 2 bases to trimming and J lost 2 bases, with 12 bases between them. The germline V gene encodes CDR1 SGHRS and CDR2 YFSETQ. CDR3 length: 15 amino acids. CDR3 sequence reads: CASSLPSTDTDTQYF. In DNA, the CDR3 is TGCGCCAGCAGCTTACCTTCGACAGACACAGATACGCAGTATTTT.